A selection of T cell receptor beta chains follows, all from one sample in a study of cytomegalovirus exposure and HLA in healthy donors. Produced via immunoSEQ multiplex PCR; TCRdb's table is partial and in-frame only. The sample lists around 100,000 clones, around 78% occurring once. The sequenced sample consisted of PBMCs. The receptor source for this set is a man in his forties in good health and CMV-seronegative. CDR3s include the opening cysteine and the closing phenylalanine or tryptophan. D genes are given only for firm matches. Some rows mark clone size as missing; the rest say once, few, many or name a class of expanded clone.

j_gene: TRBJ2-7
v_gene: TRBV18
d_gene: .
abundance: once
CDR3aa: CASSHGQGHEQYF
CDR3nt: TGTGCCAGCTCCCACGGGCAGGGGCACGAGCAGTACTTC

j_gene: TRBJ1-6
v_gene: TRBV7-9
d_gene: .
abundance: .
CDR3aa: CSSSLGGSPLHF
CDR3nt: TGTTCCAGCAGCTTGGGGGGTTCACCCCTCCACTTT

j_gene: TRBJ2-7
v_gene: TRBV10-1
d_gene: .
abundance: .
CDR3aa: CASSESGNEQAQYF
CDR3nt: TGCGCCAGCAGTGAGTCTGGAAACGAACAGGCGCAGTACTTC

j_gene: TRBJ2-3
v_gene: TRBV5-4
d_gene: .
abundance: few
CDR3aa: CASTIGGSTDTQYF
CDR3nt: TGTGCCAGCACCATAGGAGGGAGCACAGATACGCAGTATTTT

j_gene: TRBJ2-7
v_gene: TRBV7-2
d_gene: .
abundance: .
CDR3aa: CASSLRDSSYEQYF
CDR3nt: TGTGCCAGCAGCTTAAGGGACTCCTCTTACGAGCAGTACTTC

j_gene: TRBJ1-4
v_gene: TRBV5-8
d_gene: TRBD1
abundance: .
CDR3aa: CASSVGQGPTGEKLFF
CDR3nt: TGTGCCAGCAGCGTCGGACAGGGACCCACGGGGGAAAAACTGTTTTTT

j_gene: TRBJ1-1
v_gene: TRBV2
d_gene: .
abundance: .
CDR3aa: CASSEFETSNTEAFF
CDR3nt: TGTGCCAGCAGTGAATTCGAGACATCGAACACTGAAGCTTTCTTT

j_gene: TRBJ2-6
v_gene: TRBV7-9
d_gene: .
abundance: .
CDR3aa: CASSPPASSGANVLTF
CDR3nt: TGTGCCAGCAGCCCACCCGCTAGCTCTGGGGCCAACGTCCTGACTTTC

j_gene: TRBJ1-6
v_gene: TRBV9
d_gene: .
abundance: .
CDR3aa: CASSVHFLQDGERSYNSPLHF
CDR3nt: TGTGCCAGCAGCGTCCACTTCCTGCAGGACGGGGAAAGATCCTATAATTCACCCCTCCACTTT

j_gene: TRBJ1-5
v_gene: TRBV4-1
d_gene: TRBD1
abundance: once
CDR3aa: CASSQGPGTGGDQPQHF
CDR3nt: TGCGCCAGCAGCCAGGGTCCCGGGACAGGGGGCGATCAGCCCCAGCATTTT

j_gene: TRBJ2-7
v_gene: TRBV9
d_gene: TRBD2
abundance: .
CDR3aa: CASSPGLALYEQYF
CDR3nt: TGTGCCAGCAGCCCGGGACTAGCTCTCTACGAGCAATACTTC

j_gene: TRBJ2-7
v_gene: TRBV5-1
d_gene: .
abundance: .
CDR3aa: CASSFSGLEQYF
CDR3nt: TGCGCCAGCAGCTTCTCGGGACTCGAGCAGTACTTC

j_gene: TRBJ2-7
v_gene: TRBV2
d_gene: .
abundance: .
CDR3aa: CASREYYEQYF
CDR3nt: TGTGCCAGCAGGGAGTACTACGAGCAGTACTTC

j_gene: TRBJ2-5
v_gene: TRBV11-3
d_gene: .
abundance: .
CDR3aa: CASSLRGETQYF
CDR3nt: TGTGCCAGCAGCTTGCGTGGAGAGACCCAGTACTTC

j_gene: TRBJ1-1
v_gene: TRBV6-4
d_gene: TRBD1
abundance: .
CDR3aa: CASSGDWGQATFF
CDR3nt: TGTGCCAGCAGTGGAGATTGGGGACAGGCAACTTTCTTT

j_gene: TRBJ2-6
v_gene: TRBV29-1
d_gene: .
abundance: .
CDR3aa: CSVEAGSGANVLTF
CDR3nt: TGCAGCGTTGAGGCGGGCTCTGGGGCCAACGTCCTGACTTTC

j_gene: TRBJ1-6
v_gene: TRBV7-9
d_gene: .
abundance: once
CDR3aa: CATSPQGGSSPLHF
CDR3nt: TGTGCCACCAGCCCCCAGGGAGGGAGTTCACCCCTCCACTTT

j_gene: TRBJ2-7
v_gene: TRBV6-6
d_gene: TRBD1
abundance: .
CDR3aa: CASSYSGTGSEQYF
CDR3nt: TGTGCCAGCAGTTACTCAGGGACAGGGAGCGAGCAGTACTTC

j_gene: TRBJ2-2
v_gene: TRBV5-1
d_gene: .
abundance: .
CDR3aa: CASSLEIAGAGELFF
CDR3nt: TGCGCCAGCAGCTTGGAGATCGCAGGGGCCGGGGAGCTGTTTTTT

j_gene: TRBJ1-1
v_gene: TRBV7-2
d_gene: .
abundance: .
CDR3aa: CASSYASAEAFF
CDR3nt: TGTGCCAGCAGCTACGCCTCGGCTGAAGCTTTCTTT

j_gene: TRBJ2-4
v_gene: TRBV6-9
d_gene: .
abundance: .
CDR3aa: CASPLWRSNIQYF
CDR3nt: TGTGCCAGCCCGCTCTGGCGGTCAAACATTCAGTACTTC

j_gene: TRBJ2-1
v_gene: TRBV5-1
d_gene: .
abundance: .
CDR3aa: CASSLGGTPTYNEQFF
CDR3nt: TGCGCCAGCAGCTTGGGAGGGACTCCCACCTACAATGAGCAGTTCTTC

j_gene: TRBJ1-2
v_gene: TRBV16
d_gene: .
abundance: .
CDR3aa: CASSQSVKGGGYTF
CDR3nt: TGTGCCAGCAGCCAATCGGTTAAGGGCGGGGGCTACACCTTC

j_gene: TRBJ2-1
v_gene: TRBV7-3
d_gene: TRBD2
abundance: .
CDR3aa: CASSLTSGGINEQFF
CDR3nt: TGTGCCAGCAGCTTAACTAGCGGGGGCATCAATGAGCAGTTCTTC

j_gene: TRBJ2-7
v_gene: TRBV5-4
d_gene: TRBD2
abundance: .
CDR3aa: CASSLITSGSYEQYF
CDR3nt: TGTGCCAGCAGCTTGATCACTAGCGGGTCCTACGAGCAGTACTTC

j_gene: TRBJ2-4
v_gene: TRBV7-2
d_gene: TRBD2
abundance: .
CDR3aa: CASSLGLGSGGKNIQYF
CDR3nt: TGTGCCAGCAGCTTAGGGCTCGGTAGCGGGGGAAAAAACATTCAGTACTTC

j_gene: TRBJ2-7
v_gene: TRBV6-5
d_gene: TRBD2
abundance: .
CDR3aa: CASRISGGYEQYF
CDR3nt: TGTGCCAGCAGAATTAGCGGGGGTTACGAGCAGTACTTC

j_gene: TRBJ2-7
v_gene: TRBV7-9
d_gene: .
abundance: .
CDR3aa: CSSSLVYTYEQYF
CDR3nt: TGTTCCAGCAGCTTAGTATACACCTACGAGCAGTACTTC

j_gene: TRBJ2-1
v_gene: TRBV5-1
d_gene: TRBD2
abundance: .
CDR3aa: CASSGPAGGPYNEQFF
CDR3nt: TGCGCCAGCAGCGGGCCAGCGGGGGGGCCCTACAATGAGCAGTTCTTC

j_gene: TRBJ1-6
v_gene: TRBV27
d_gene: .
abundance: .
CDR3aa: CASSLAAGPLPNSPLHF
CDR3nt: TGTGCCAGCAGTTTAGCGGCAGGGCCACTTCCGAATTCACCCCTCCACTTT

j_gene: TRBJ2-7
v_gene: TRBV2
d_gene: TRBD1
abundance: .
CDR3aa: CARRDRATYEQYF
CDR3nt: TGTGCCAGACGGGACAGGGCAACCTACGAGCAGTACTTC